This entry is about one T cell receptor beta chain. Trimming left V 1 base short and J 4 bases short, with 5 bases between. Germline CDR1 and CDR2: SGDLS and YYNGEE. This CDR3 has 12 amino acids. Libraries were prepared by immunoSEQ multiplex PCR; TCRdb keeps only in-frame clonotypes and omits some of them. The sample gives roughly 140,000 clones, 80% of which show up once; roughly 0.6% is in the top ten. The data originate from a study of blood T cell repertoires in COVID-19. Material for sequencing was peripheral blood. This receptor was taken from a man in his fifties or sixties with acute or convalescent COVID-19. The chain combines TRBV9 with TRBJ1-2; D is possibly TRBD1 (5 bases). The CDR3 region has the DNA TGTGCCAGCAGCGTACAGGGCTATGGCTACACCTTC. It is translated as CASSVQGYGYTF.